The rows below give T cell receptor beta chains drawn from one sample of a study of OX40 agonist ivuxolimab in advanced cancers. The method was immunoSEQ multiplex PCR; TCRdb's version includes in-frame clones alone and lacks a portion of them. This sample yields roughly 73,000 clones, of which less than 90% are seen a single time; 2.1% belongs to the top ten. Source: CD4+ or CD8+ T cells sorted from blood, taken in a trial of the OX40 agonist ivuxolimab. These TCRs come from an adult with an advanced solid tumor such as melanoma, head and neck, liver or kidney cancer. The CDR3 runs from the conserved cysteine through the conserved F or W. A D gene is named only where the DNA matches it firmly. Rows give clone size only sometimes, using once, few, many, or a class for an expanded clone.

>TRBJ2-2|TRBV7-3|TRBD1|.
CASRKDRADGELFF
TGTGCCAGCAGAAAGGACAGGGCCGACGGGGAGCTGTTTTTT
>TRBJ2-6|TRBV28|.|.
CASIPVGHVSSGANVLTF
TGTGCCAGCATCCCTGTAGGACACGTAAGCTCTGGGGCCAACGTCCTGACTTTC
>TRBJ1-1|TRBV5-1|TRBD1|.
CASSNQQGAANTEAFF
TGCGCCAGCAGCAACCAACAGGGGGCGGCGAACACTGAAGCTTTCTTT
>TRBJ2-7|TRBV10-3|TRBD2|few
CATRTSGSYYEQYF
TGTGCCACGAGGACTAGCGGATCCTACTACGAGCAGTACTTC
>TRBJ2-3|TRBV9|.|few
CASSARDIPQYF
TGTGCCAGCAGTGCCAGGGACATTCCGCAGTATTTT
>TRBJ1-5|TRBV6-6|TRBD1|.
CASSFTGDNQPQHF
TGTGCCAGCAGTTTCACAGGGGACAATCAGCCCCAGCATTTT
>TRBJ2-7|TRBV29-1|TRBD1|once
CSAGQGYEQYF
TGCAGCGCGGGACAGGGCTACGAGCAGTACTTC
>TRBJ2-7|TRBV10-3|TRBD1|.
CASAGTGTLGEQYF
TGTGCCAGCGCAGGGACAGGGACTCTGGGGGAGCAGTACTTC
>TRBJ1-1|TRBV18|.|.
CASSPTGKAEAFF
TGTGCCAGCTCACCTACAGGGAAGGCTGAAGCTTTCTTT
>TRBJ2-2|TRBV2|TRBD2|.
CASSELAANTGELFF
TGTGCCAGCAGTGAACTAGCGGCGAACACCGGGGAGCTGTTTTTT
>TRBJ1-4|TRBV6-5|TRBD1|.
CASSYSGRGIEKLFF
TGTGCCAGCAGTTACTCTGGCAGGGGGATTGAAAAACTGTTTTTT
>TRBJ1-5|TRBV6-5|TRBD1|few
CASSSTGGLEPQHF
TGTGCCAGCAGTTCCACAGGGGGTTTGGAGCCCCAGCATTTT
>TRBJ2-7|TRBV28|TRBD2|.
CASSLWSRGRAYEQYF
TGTGCCAGCAGTTTATGGTCCCGCGGGAGGGCCTACGAGCAGTACTTC
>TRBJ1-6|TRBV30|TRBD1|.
CAVQGASNSPLHF
TGTGCCGTACAGGGGGCGAGTAATTCACCCCTCCACTTT
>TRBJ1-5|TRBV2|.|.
CASRDRASNQPQHF
TGTGCCAGCAGGGACAGAGCTAGCAATCAGCCCCAGCATTTT
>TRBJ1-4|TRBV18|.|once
CASSAPGTFGEKLFF
TGTGCCAGCTCGGCACCGGGGACATTTGGTGAAAAACTGTTTTTT
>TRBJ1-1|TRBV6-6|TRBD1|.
CASSSQYRGFPEAFF
TGTGCCAGCAGTAGCCAATACAGGGGTTTCCCTGAAGCTTTCTTT
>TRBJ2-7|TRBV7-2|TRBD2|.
CASSSGGGSYEQYF
TGTGCCAGCAGCTCCGGGGGGGGTTCCTACGAGCAGTACTTC
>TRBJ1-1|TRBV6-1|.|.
CASTGGGRTEAFF
TGTGCCAGCACAGGAGGGGGTAGGACTGAAGCTTTCTTT
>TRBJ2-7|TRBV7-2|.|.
CASSLSLNYEQYF
TGTGCCAGCAGCTTAAGTCTCAACTACGAGCAGTACTTC
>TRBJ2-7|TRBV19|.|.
CASRVSGLVDEQYF
TGTGCCAGTAGGGTAAGCGGGTTGGTCGACGAGCAGTACTTC
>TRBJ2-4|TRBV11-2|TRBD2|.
CASSLDALAAGNIQYF
TGTGCCAGCAGCTTAGATGCTCTAGCGGCGGGAAACATTCAGTACTTC
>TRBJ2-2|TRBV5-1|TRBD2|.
CASSITSGTNTGELFF
TGCGCCAGCAGCATTACTAGCGGGACGAACACCGGGGAGCTGTTTTTT
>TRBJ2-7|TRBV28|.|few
CASSRGYEQYF
TGTGCCAGCTCTAGAGGCTACGAGCAGTACTTC
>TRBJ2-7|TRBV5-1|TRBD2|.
CASRSGGIHYEQYF
TGCGCCAGCAGGTCGGGGGGGATACATTACGAGCAGTACTTC
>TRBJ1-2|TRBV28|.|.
CASSLAGYGYTF
TGTGCCAGCAGTTTAGCGGGTTATGGCTACACCTTC
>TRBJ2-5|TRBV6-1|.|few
CASLWGAQETQYF
TGTGCCAGCCTATGGGGGGCCCAAGAGACCCAGTACTTC
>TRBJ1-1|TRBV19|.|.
CASSSKGDPNTEAFF
TGTGCCAGTAGTAGTAAGGGGGACCCGAACACTGAAGCTTTCTTT
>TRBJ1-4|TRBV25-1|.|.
CASSSLAGNEKLFF
TGTGCCAGCAGTTCGCTAGCAGGGAATGAAAAACTGTTTTTT
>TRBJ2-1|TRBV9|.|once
CASSVVGPGSAQFF
TGTGCCAGCAGCGTAGTAGGTCCGGGCAGCGCTCAGTTCTTC
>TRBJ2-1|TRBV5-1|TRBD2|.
CASTTSGLYNEQFF
TGCGCCAGCACTACTAGCGGACTCTACAATGAGCAGTTCTTC
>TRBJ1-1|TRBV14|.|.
CASSLSATEAFF
TGTGCCAGCAGCCTAAGTGCCACTGAAGCTTTCTTT
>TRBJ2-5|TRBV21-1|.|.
CASSKEGVGGQGARKTQYF
TGTGCCAGCAGCAAAGAAGGAGTGGGGGGACAGGGGGCCAGAAAGACCCAGTACTTC
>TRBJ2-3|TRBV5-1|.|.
CASSLGGRGDTDTQYF
TGCGCCAGCAGCTTGGGGGGACGGGGTGACACAGATACGCAGTATTTT
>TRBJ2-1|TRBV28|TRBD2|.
CASSSAGGGSYEQFF
TGTGCCAGCAGTTCCGCGGGGGGCGGGAGTTATGAGCAGTTCTTC